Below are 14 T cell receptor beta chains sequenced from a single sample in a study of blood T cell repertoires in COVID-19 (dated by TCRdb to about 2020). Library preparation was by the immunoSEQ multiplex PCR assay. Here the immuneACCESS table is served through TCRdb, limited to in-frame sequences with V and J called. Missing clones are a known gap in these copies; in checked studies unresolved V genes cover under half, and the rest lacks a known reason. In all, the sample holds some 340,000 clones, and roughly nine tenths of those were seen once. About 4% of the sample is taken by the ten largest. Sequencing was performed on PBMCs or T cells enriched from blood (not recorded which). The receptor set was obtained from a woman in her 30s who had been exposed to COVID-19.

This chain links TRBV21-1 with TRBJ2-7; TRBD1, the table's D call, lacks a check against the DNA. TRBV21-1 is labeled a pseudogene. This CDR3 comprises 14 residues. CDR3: CATYRTGNDYEQYF. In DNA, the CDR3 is TGTGCCACGTACCGGACAGGGAACGACTACGAGCAGTACTTC.

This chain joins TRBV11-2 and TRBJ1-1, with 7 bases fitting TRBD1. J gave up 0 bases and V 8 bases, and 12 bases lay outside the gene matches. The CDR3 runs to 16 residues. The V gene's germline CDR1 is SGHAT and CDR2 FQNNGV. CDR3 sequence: CASGSGQPTLNTEAFF. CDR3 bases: TGTGCCAGCGGTTCGGGACAGCCAACACTGAACACTGAAGCTTTCTTT.

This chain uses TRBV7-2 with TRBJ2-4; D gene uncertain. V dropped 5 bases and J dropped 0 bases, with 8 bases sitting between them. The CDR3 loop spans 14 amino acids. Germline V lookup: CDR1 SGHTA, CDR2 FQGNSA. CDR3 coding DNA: TGTGCCAGCAGCCCTACCCTAGCCAAAAACATTCAGTACTTC. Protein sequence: CASSPTLAKNIQYF. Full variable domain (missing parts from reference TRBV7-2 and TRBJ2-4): GAGVSQSPSNKVTEKGKDVELRCDPISGHTALYWYRQSLGQGLEFLIYFQGNSAPDKSGLPSDRFSAERTGGSVSTLTIQRTQQEDSAVYLCASSPTLAKNIQYFGAGTRLSVL.

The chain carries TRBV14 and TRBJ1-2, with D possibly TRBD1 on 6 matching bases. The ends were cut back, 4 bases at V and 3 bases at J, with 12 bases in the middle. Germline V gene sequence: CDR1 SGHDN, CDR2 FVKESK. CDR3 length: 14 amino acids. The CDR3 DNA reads TGTGCCAGCAGCCCGTGGAGACAGGACTATGGCTACACCTTC. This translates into CASSPWRQDYGYTF.

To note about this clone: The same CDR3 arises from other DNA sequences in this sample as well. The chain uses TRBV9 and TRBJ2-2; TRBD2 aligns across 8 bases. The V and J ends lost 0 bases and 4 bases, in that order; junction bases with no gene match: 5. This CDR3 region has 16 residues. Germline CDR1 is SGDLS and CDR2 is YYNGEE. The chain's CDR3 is CASSVAGLAGTGELFF. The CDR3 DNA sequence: TGTGCCAGCAGCGTAGCAGGACTAGCCGGCACCGGGGAGCTGTTTTTT. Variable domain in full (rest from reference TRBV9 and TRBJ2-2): DSGVTQTPKHLITATGQRVTLRCSPRSGDLSVYWYQQSLDQGLQFLIQYYNGEERAKGNILERFSAQQFPDLHSELNLSSLELGDSALYFCASSVAGLAGTGELFFGEGSRLTVL.

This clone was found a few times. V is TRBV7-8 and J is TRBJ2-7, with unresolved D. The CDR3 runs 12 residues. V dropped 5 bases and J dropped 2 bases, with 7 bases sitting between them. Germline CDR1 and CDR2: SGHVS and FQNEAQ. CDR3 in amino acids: CASSPRAYEQYF. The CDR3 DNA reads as TGTGCCAGCAGCCCTCGGGCCTACGAGCAGTACTTC.

The chain's CDR3 is CASSYLNSDSYGYTF. CDR3 DNA: TGTGCCAGCAGTTACCTTAACAGTGATAGCTATGGCTACACCTTC. V usage is TRBV6-5 and J usage is TRBJ1-2; D remains unclear. Germline values: CDR1 MNHEY, CDR2 SVGAGI. The germline V and J ends were trimmed by 2 bases and 4 bases, with 14 bases remaining between them. The CDR3 spans 15 residues.

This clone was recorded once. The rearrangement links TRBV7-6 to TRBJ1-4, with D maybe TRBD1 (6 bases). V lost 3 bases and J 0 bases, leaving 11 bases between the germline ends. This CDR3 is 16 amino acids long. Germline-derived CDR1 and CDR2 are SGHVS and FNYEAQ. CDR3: CASSFLQGTTNEKLFF. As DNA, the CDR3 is TGTGCCAGCAGCTTTCTTCAGGGGACAACTAATGAAAAACTGTTTTTT.

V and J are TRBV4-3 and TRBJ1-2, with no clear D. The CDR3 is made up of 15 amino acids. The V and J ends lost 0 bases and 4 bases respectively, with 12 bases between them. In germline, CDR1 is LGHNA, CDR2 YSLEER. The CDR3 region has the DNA TGCGCCAGCAGCCAAGATAACACGCGGCGCTATGGCTACACCTTC. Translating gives CASSQDNTRRYGYTF.

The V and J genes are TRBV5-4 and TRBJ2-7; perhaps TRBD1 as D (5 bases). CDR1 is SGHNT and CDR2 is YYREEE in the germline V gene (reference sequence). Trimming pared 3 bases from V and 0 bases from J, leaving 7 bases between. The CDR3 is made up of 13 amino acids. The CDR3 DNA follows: TGTGCCAGCAGCTCGACAGTCTCCTACGAGCAGTACTTC. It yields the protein CASSSTVSYEQYF.

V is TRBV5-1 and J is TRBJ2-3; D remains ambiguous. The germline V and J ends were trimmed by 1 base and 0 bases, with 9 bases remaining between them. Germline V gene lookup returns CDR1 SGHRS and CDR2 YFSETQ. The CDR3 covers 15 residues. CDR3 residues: CASSLYYSSTDTQYF. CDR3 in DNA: TGCGCCAGCAGCTTGTATTATTCTAGCACAGATACGCAGTATTTT.

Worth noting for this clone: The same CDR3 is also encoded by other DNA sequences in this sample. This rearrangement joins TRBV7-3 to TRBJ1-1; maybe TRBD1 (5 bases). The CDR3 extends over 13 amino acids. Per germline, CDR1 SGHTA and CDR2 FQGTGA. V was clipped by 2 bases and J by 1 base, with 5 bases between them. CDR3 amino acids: CASSLQGNTEAFF. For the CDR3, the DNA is TGTGCCAGCAGCTTACAGGGGAACACTGAAGCTTTCTTT.

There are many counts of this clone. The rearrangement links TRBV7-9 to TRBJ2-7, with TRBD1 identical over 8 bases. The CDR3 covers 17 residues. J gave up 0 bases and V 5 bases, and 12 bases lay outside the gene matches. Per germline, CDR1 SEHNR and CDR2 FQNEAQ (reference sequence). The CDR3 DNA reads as TGTGCCAGCAGCCCGCCTCTACCGGGACAGGTCTCCTACGAGCAGTACTTC. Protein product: CASSPPLPGQVSYEQYF. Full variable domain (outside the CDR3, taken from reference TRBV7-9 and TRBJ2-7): DTGVSQNPRHKITKRGQNVTFRCDPISEHNRLYWYRQTLGQGPEFLTYFQNEAQLEKSRLLSDRFSAERPKGSFSTLEIQRTEQGDSAMYLCASSPPLPGQVSYEQYFGPGTRLTVT.

CDR3 sequence: CAISESHAGEETQYF. CDR3 sequence (DNA): TGTGCCATCAGTGAGTCTCATGCAGGGGAGGAGACCCAGTACTTC. The chain combines TRBV10-3 with TRBJ2-5; TRBD1 might be the D (6 bases). V shed 0 bases and J shed 5 bases, with 13 bases lying between them. From germline, CDR1 is ENHRY and CDR2 SYGVKD. The length of the CDR3 is 15 residues.